These T cell receptor beta chains were read from a single sample in a study of PD-1 blockade in classical Hodgkin lymphoma. The data were produced by immunoSEQ multiplex PCR, yet TCRdb's version contains in-frame clones alone and is incomplete. The data contain tens of thousands of clones, more than 75% of them seen just once; the ten biggest clones take up around 8.9%. Sequences were derived from peripheral blood mononuclear cells (PBMCs), sampled at baseline. These receptors were collected from a human donor with classical Hodgkin lymphoma. The CDR3 runs from the conserved cysteine through the conserved F or W. A D gene is named only where the DNA matches it firmly. Expanded clones are given a class, and other clones once, few, many or no size at all.

d_call clone_size j_call v_call cdr3_aa cdr3_nt
NA NA TRBJ1-5 TRBV4-1 CASSLEGQGNQPQHF TGCGCCAGCAGCCTGGAGGGGCAGGGGAATCAGCCCCAGCATTTT
TRBD1 NA TRBJ1-3 TRBV28 CASSLGTGGPNTIYF TGTGCCAGCAGTTTGGGGACAGGGGGCCCAAACACCATATATTTT
TRBD1 few TRBJ1-6 TRBV11-2 CASSFGDRALHF TGTGCCAGCAGCTTTGGGGACAGGGCCCTCCACTTT
TRBD1 NA TRBJ2-5 TRBV27 CASSSTGQGVQETQYF TGTGCCAGCAGTTCGACGGGACAGGGGGTTCAAGAGACCCAGTACTTC
TRBD2 NA TRBJ2-5 TRBV19 CASSGTSGSFGETQYF TGTGCCAGCAGTGGTACTAGCGGGAGTTTTGGGGAGACCCAGTACTTC
NA NA TRBJ1-2 TRBV2 CASGLGVYGYTF TGTGCCAGCGGGCTTGGGGTCTATGGCTACACCTTC
TRBD2 NA TRBJ2-3 TRBV10-1 CASSEQLAGGTDTQYF TGCGCCAGCAGTGAGCAACTAGCGGGGGGTACAGATACGCAGTATTTT
NA NA TRBJ1-5 TRBV28 CASSWAFNQPQHF TGTGCCAGCAGTTGGGCGTTCAATCAGCCCCAGCATTTT
TRBD1 NA TRBJ1-6 TRBV28 CASSKSGGYNSPLHF TGTGCCAGCAGTAAATCAGGGGGCTATAATTCACCCCTCCACTTT
NA NA TRBJ1-4 TRBV2 CASSEDGTFNEKLFF TGTGCCAGCAGTGAGGACGGGACCTTTAATGAAAAACTGTTTTTT
NA NA TRBJ1-6 TRBV18 CASSPTGPSPLHF TGTGCCAGCTCACCAACCGGACCATCTCCCCTCCACTTT
TRBD1 NA TRBJ2-7 TRBV19 CASSVTGGDEQYF TGTGCCAGTAGTGTGACAGGGGGCGACGAGCAGTACTTC
NA once TRBJ2-7 TRBV2 CASSDRVIYEQYF TGTGCCAGCAGCGACCGGGTCATCTACGAGCAGTACTTC
NA NA TRBJ2-2 TRBV18 CASSVWGRSNTGELFF TGTGCCAGCTCAGTTTGGGGGCGATCGAACACCGGGGAGCTGTTTTTT
TRBD1 NA TRBJ2-7 TRBV28 CASRTGGTVKYF TGTGCCAGCAGGACAGGGGGAACCGTTAAGTACTTC
TRBD1 NA TRBJ2-7 TRBV6-6 CASSPDRVTYEQYF TGTGCCAGCAGTCCCGACAGGGTAACCTACGAGCAGTACTTC
NA few TRBJ1-5 TRBV27 CASSLSANQPQHF TGTGCCAGCAGTTTATCCGCGAATCAGCCCCAGCATTTT
TRBD1 NA TRBJ2-6 TRBV28 CASSSLSTGGVQGANVLTF TGTGCCAGCAGTTCCCTGTCGACAGGGGGCGTCCAAGGGGCCAACGTCCTGACTTTC
NA NA TRBJ2-2 TRBV28 CASLQDTTGELFF TGTGCCAGCCTACAGGATACCACCGGGGAGCTGTTTTTT
NA NA TRBJ2-2 TRBV6-5 CASRNLLNTGELFF TGTGCCAGCCGTAACTTACTGAACACCGGGGAGCTGTTTTTT
NA NA TRBJ2-4 TRBV2 CASSEHILAIQYF TGTGCCAGCAGCGAGCACATATTAGCCATTCAGTACTTC
NA once TRBJ2-1 TRBV28 CATVDRVGQFF TGTGCCACCGTAGACCGAGTTGGGCAGTTCTTC
NA NA TRBJ2-2 TRBV5-1 CASSTPGTHHTGELFF TGCGCCAGCAGCACCCCCGGGACTCACCACACCGGGGAGCTGTTTTTT
NA NA TRBJ1-4 TRBV10-3 CAISPGRTNEKLFF TGTGCCATCAGCCCGGGACGGACGAATGAAAAACTGTTTTTT
TRBD1 NA TRBJ2-2 TRBV5-1 CASSLASGQGPTGELFF TGCGCCAGCAGCTTGGCCAGTGGACAGGGTCCCACCGGGGAGCTGTTTTTT
NA NA TRBJ2-5 TRBV10-3 CAISDPVKQETQYF TGTGCCATCAGTGACCCCGTAAAGCAAGAGACCCAGTACTTC
TRBD2 NA TRBJ2-1 TRBV5-1 CASSRASYLAGGLYNEQFF TGCGCCAGCAGCCGCGCATCGTACTTAGCGGGGGGGCTTTACAATGAGCAGTTCTTC
TRBD1 NA TRBJ2-6 TRBV4-1 CASSQLQGGANVLTF TGCGCCAGCAGCCAACTACAGGGGGGGGCCAACGTCCTGACTTTC
TRBD1 NA TRBJ1-1 TRBV5-1 CASSLEPTGSGEAFF TGCGCCAGCAGCCTAGAACCGACAGGGTCGGGTGAAGCTTTCTTT
NA NA TRBJ1-1 TRBV27 CASSLGRGTEAFF TGTGCCAGCAGTTTAGGGAGGGGCACTGAAGCTTTCTTT
NA NA TRBJ1-1 TRBV5-5 CASSWGGMNTEAFF TGTGCCAGCAGCTGGGGAGGTATGAACACTGAAGCTTTCTTT
NA NA TRBJ2-3 TRBV30 CAWSRTGLARDTQYF TGTGCCTGGAGTCGAACCGGGCTAGCGCGAGATACGCAGTATTTT
NA NA TRBJ1-1 TRBV9 CASSVATEYTEAFF TGTGCCAGCAGCGTAGCTACGGAATACACTGAAGCTTTCTTT
NA NA TRBJ2-7 TRBV9 CASSPRTNYEQYF TGTGCCAGCAGCCCCAGGACCAACTACGAGCAGTACTTC
TRBD1 NA TRBJ1-2 TRBV28 CASSLPQTGNYGYTF TGTGCCAGCAGTTTACCCCAGACAGGGAACTATGGCTACACCTTC
TRBD2 NA TRBJ2-1 TRBV5-1 CASSLVGTSGNEQFF TGCGCCAGCAGCTTGGTCGGGACTAGCGGCAATGAGCAGTTCTTC
NA once TRBJ1-1 TRBV5-6 CASSLALGADAMNTEAFF TGTGCCAGCAGCTTGGCGTTGGGGGCTGATGCTATGAACACTGAAGCTTTCTTT
NA NA TRBJ2-7 TRBV6-5 CASSRGGNLPGEQYF TGTGCCAGCAGCAGGGGGGGCAACCTCCCGGGCGAGCAGTACTTC
NA NA TRBJ2-7 TRBV4-1 CASSLGPETYEQYF TGCGCCAGCAGCTTAGGTCCTGAGACTTACGAGCAGTACTTC
TRBD2 few TRBJ2-5 TRBV2 CASSPGTSGVYQETQYF TGTGCCAGCAGTCCCGGGACTAGCGGGGTGTACCAAGAGACCCAGTACTTC
NA NA TRBJ2-1 TRBV29-1 CSVAGRGATYNEQFF TGCAGCGTTGCGGGGAGGGGGGCAACATACAATGAGCAGTTCTTC
TRBD2 NA TRBJ2-7 TRBV7-9 CASSLGSTSGYEQYF TGTGCCAGCAGCTTAGGATCGACTAGCGGTTACGAGCAGTACTTC